Described below is a single TCR beta chain sequence and its context. The CDR3 is 13 residues long. V shed 8 bases, J shed 5 bases, and the junction held 7 bases outside the gene matches. Looked up from germline, CDR1 is SQVTM and CDR2 is ANQGSEA. Produced via immunoSEQ multiplex PCR; TCRdb's table is partial and in-frame only. The sample records more than 350,000 clones, roughly 90% being singletons. Seattle cases were enrolled at active infection and followed longitudinally. This entry belongs to a study of blood T cell repertoires in COVID-19. The sequenced sample consisted of peripheral blood. The sequence was obtained from a woman aged 30 to 39 with COVID-19, enrolled during active disease. This chain uses TRBV29-1 with TRBJ1-1; 11 positions agree with TRBD1. The CDR3 DNA reads as TGCAGCTCCTACCGGGACAGGGGGACTGAAGCTTTCTTT. Translated: CSSYRDRGTEAFF.